This T cell receptor (beta chain) was captured in a study of blood T cell repertoires in COVID-19. Study information: COVID-19 samples, acute and convalescent, were from the United States, Italy and Spain.

The CDR3 has 13 amino acids. V dropped 5 bases and J dropped 6; count of bases not matched to a gene: 6. Looked up from germline, CDR1 is MNHNY and CDR2 is SVGAGI (reference sequence). TCRdb's table, derived via immunoSEQ multiplex PCR, lists solely in-frame clones and lacks some. This table holds 65,000 to 80,000 clones, nearly 90% found once. The sequencing input was peripheral blood. V usage is TRBV6-6 and J usage is TRBJ1-2; 7 bases are a match to TRBD1. The clonotype was recovered from a man between 65 and 80 years old with active or convalescent COVID-19. The CDR3 DNA sequence: TGTGCCAGCAGTCAACAGGGGCTTGATGGCTACACCTTC. It encodes CASSQQGLDGYTF.